Following are 13 T cell receptor beta chains from one sample sequenced in a study of T cells in Graves' hyperthyroidism and ophthalmopathy. RNA transcripts provided the source from which TCR beta CDR3 regions were amplified. During a first-round RT-PCR of the TCR CDR3, the HTBI primer set was used. TCRdb reprocessed the multiplex PCR reads with MiXCR, giving one entry per CDR3 protein. The data hold roughly 560,000 distinct CDR3 sequences, with roughly 14% observed a single time. Sample: blood. These receptor sequences come from a woman aged 35 to 49 with Graves' ophthalmopathy.

This clonotype has at least ten counts. This rearrangement joins TRBV12-3 or TRBV12-4 to TRBJ2-7; 7 bases agree with TRBD2. The CDR3 length is 14 residues. The ends lost 1 base at V and 3 bases at J; junction bases unmatched: 3. The CDR3 loop reads CASSLGREFYEQYF. CDR3 coding DNA: TGTGCCAGCAGTTTAGGGCGGGAGTTCTACGAGCAGTACTTC.

This clonotype was observed many times. The J gene is TRBJ2-3, the V gene TRBV6-5; 10 nucleotides line up with TRBD2. Looked up from germline, CDR1 is MNHEY and CDR2 is SVGAGI. With 7 bases clipped from V and 4 bases from J, the junction kept 17 bases outside the gene matches. The CDR3 runs to 18 residues. This chain's CDR3 is CASTSGEREGHLPDTQYF. The CDR3 coding sequence is TGTGCCAGCACCTCCGGGGAGCGGGAGGGCCATCTGCCAGATACGCAGTATTTT.

Ten or more counts support this clonotype. The chain combines TRBV5-1 with TRBJ2-7; possible D gene TRBD1, 5 bases. Per germline, CDR1 SGHRS and CDR2 YFSETQ. The ends were cut back, 2 bases at V and 6 bases at J, with 12 bases in the middle. This CDR3 comprises 13 residues. CDR3 loop: CASSLSRVSEQYF. CDR3 sequence (DNA): TGCGCCAGCAGCTTATCCAGGGTTAGCGAGCAGTACTTC.

This clonotype was picked up many times. The chain's CDR3 is CASTSELDEQYF. The CDR3, as DNA: TGTGCCAGCACCTCCGAGCTCGACGAGCAGTACTTC. V usage is TRBV6-2 or TRBV6-3 and J usage is TRBJ2-7; D remains unclear. V was trimmed by 7 bases and J by 5 bases, leaving 12 bases between them. The CDR3 consists of 12 residues. Germline-derived CDR1 and CDR2 are MNHEY and SVGEGT.

The chain combines TRBV10-3 with TRBJ2-7; 10 nucleotides align to TRBD2. CDR3 size: 15 residues. After removal of 3 bases from V and 4 bases from J, the junction contained 6 bases not matched to a gene. Per germline, CDR1 ENHRY and CDR2 SYGVKD. CDR3 region: CAISDQRGGLYEQYF. DNA of the CDR3: TGTGCCATCAGTGACCAGCGGGGGGGCCTTTACGAGCAGTACTTC.

This clonotype was picked up many times. The chain links TRBV19 to TRBJ2-7, with 9 bases lining up with TRBD1. Trimming cost V 7 bases and J 3 bases; bases outside gene matches: 7. The V gene's germline CDR1 is LNHDA and CDR2 SQIVND (reference sequence). This CDR3 has 14 residues. CDR3 protein: CASTRGTGNYEQYF. DNA for the CDR3: TGTGCCAGTACCCGGGGGACAGGGAACTACGAGCAGTACTTC.

The sample holds many counts of this clonotype. The V gene is TRBV7-2, the J gene TRBJ2-7; 8 nucleotides line up with TRBD1. This CDR3 spans 15 amino acids. V gave up 3 bases and J gave up 2 bases; unmatched junction bases: 6. Germline CDR1 is SGHTA and CDR2 is FQGNSA. This CDR3 reads CASSFTTGEAYEQYF. The CDR3 DNA is TGTGCCAGCAGCTTTACGACAGGGGAGGCCTACGAGCAGTACTTC.

The gene calls are TRBV5-1 and TRBJ1-1; D is undetermined. CDR3 size: 14 residues. CDR1 is SGHRS, CDR2 YFSETQ, per germline. V lost 2 bases to trimming and J lost 0 bases, with 8 bases between them. This chain's CDR3 is CASSFGEMNTEAFF. CDR3 bases: TGCGCCAGCAGCTTTGGGGAGATGAACACTGAAGCTTTCTTT. The full variable domain, completed using reference TRBV5-1 and TRBJ1-1, is KAGVTQTPRYLIKTRGQQVTLSCSPISGHRSVSWYQQTPGQGLQFLFEYFSETQRNKGNFPGRFSGRQFSNSRSEMNVSTLELGDSALYLCASSFGEMNTEAFFGQGTRLTVV.

This clonotype turned up a few times. The J gene is TRBJ2-7, the V gene TRBV20-1; 8 positions match TRBD2. J lost 4 bases, V lost 4 bases, and 9 bases had no gene match. CDR3 length: 14 residues. Germline CDR1 reads DFQATT; CDR2 reads SNEGSKA (reference sequence). The CDR3 region has the DNA TGCAGTGCTAAAACTGGACTAGCAGTTTACGAGCAGTACTTC. Its translation is CSAKTGLAVYEQYF.

This clonotype was seen a handful of times. The chain links TRBV20-1 to TRBJ1-2; D is undetermined. Deletions cut 2 bases from V and 4 bases from J, with 14 bases between. This CDR3 has 14 residues. Germline V gene sequence: CDR1 DFQATT, CDR2 SNEGSKA (reference sequence). In nucleotides, the CDR3 is TGCAGTGCTAGAATCCCTGAGGACCCCTATGGCTACACCTTC. Amino acid sequence: CSARIPEDPYGYTF.

V usage is TRBV11-2 and J usage is TRBJ2-7; TRBD2 is a possible D gene (6 bases). V dropped 1 base and J dropped 5 bases, with 18 bases sitting between them. There are 16 residues in the CDR3. CDR1 is SGHAT and CDR2 is FQNNGV in the germline V gene. CDR3 loop: CASSLGSGGGGHEQYF. Here the CDR3 DNA reads TGTGCCAGCAGCTTAGGGTCTGGGGGAGGAGGTCACGAGCAGTACTTC.

This clonotype was seen repeatedly, ten times or more. This rearrangement joins TRBV29-1 to TRBJ2-2; D gene unclear. Looked up from germline, CDR1 is SQVTM and CDR2 is ANQGSEA. V gave up 5 bases and J gave up 0 bases, with 16 bases separating them. This CDR3 has 16 amino acids. The CDR3: CSVNLRSVANTGELFF. CDR3 in DNA: TGCAGCGTTAACCTCAGGTCGGTGGCGAACACCGGGGAGCTGTTTTTT.

This clonotype came up many times. The gene calls are TRBV19 and TRBJ1-1; 7 bases are shared with TRBD1. Germline V gene data show CDR1 as LNHDA and CDR2 as SQIVND (reference sequence). This CDR3 region has 14 residues. V lost 5 bases and J lost 1; bases outside the gene matches: 4. This CDR3 is CASSADRRNTEAFF. Written as DNA, the CDR3 is TGTGCCAGTAGTGCGGACAGGAGGAACACTGAAGCTTTCTTT.